The 27 T cell receptor beta chains reported below all come from one sample, sequenced in a study of OX40 agonist ivuxolimab in advanced cancers. Repertoires were generated with immunoSEQ multiplex PCR, while TCRdb's copy carries only in-frame clones and drops some. This sample has 100,000 or so clones, with about 90% found just once. Sequenced here: CD4+ or CD8+ T cells sorted from blood, sampled in a trial of the OX40 agonist ivuxolimab. These receptor sequences come from an adult with an advanced solid tumor such as melanoma, head and neck, liver or kidney cancer.

The CDR3 sequence is CASSRDRVGGELFF. The DNA for the CDR3 is TGTGCCAGCAGCAGAGACAGGGTTGGCGGGGAGCTGTTTTTT. The chain recombines TRBV11-1 with TRBJ2-2; 7 bases line up with TRBD1. J lost 7 bases, V lost 5 bases, and 7 bases had no gene match. CDR1 is SGHAT and CDR2 is FQDESV in the germline V gene (reference sequence). This CDR3 contains 14 residues.

The gene calls are TRBV2 and TRBJ2-1, with TRBD2 identical over 14 bases. This CDR3 is built from 16 residues. With V trimmed by 1 base and J by 8 bases, 4 bases remained unmatched. Germline V gene lookup returns CDR1 SNHLY and CDR2 FYNNEI. The CDR3 spells CASSEEQGLAGDEQFF. The CDR3 nucleotides are TGTGCCAGCAGTGAAGAACAGGGACTAGCGGGAGATGAGCAGTTCTTC.

The V and J genes are TRBV11-2 and TRBJ2-7; no clear D. V was cut by 5 bases and J by 1 base, with 15 bases left in between. CDR1 is SGHAT, CDR2 FQNNGV, per germline. The CDR3 extends over 15 amino acids. This CDR3 is CASSVTGYLSYEQYF. CDR3 nucleotides: TGTGCCAGCAGCGTCACGGGCTATTTATCCTACGAGCAGTACTTC.

The gene calls are TRBV25-1 and TRBJ2-7, with 10 bases that match TRBD2. Looked up from germline, CDR1 is MGHDK and CDR2 is SYGVNS. CDR3 length equals 15 residues. V lost 9 bases, J lost 7 bases, and 15 bases stayed unmatched. Here the CDR3 reads CASGREVAGGGEQYF. In nucleotides, the CDR3 is TGTGCCAGTGGGCGCGAGGTAGCGGGAGGTGGAGAGCAGTACTTC.

The CDR3 region has the DNA TGTGCCAGTGGCCCGACAGGGTCCGGTATAAAAAACATTCAGTACTTC. The encoded protein is CASGPTGSGIKNIQYF. V usage is TRBV19 and J usage is TRBJ2-4; TRBD1 agrees at 7 bases. V dropped 8 bases and J dropped 4; count of bases not matched to a gene: 14. This CDR3 has 16 residues. The germline CDR1 and CDR2 sequences are LNHDA and SQIVND (reference sequence).

The rearrangement joins TRBV6-6 to TRBJ2-1; 10 nucleotides match TRBD1. The CDR3 loop spans 15 amino acids. V shed 7 bases, J shed 4 bases, and the junction held 7 bases outside the gene matches. Germline CDR1 reads MNHNY; CDR2 reads SVGAGI (reference sequence). CDR3 residues: CASKPGTGDYNEQFF. CDR3 in DNA: TGTGCCAGCAAGCCCGGGACAGGGGATTACAATGAGCAGTTCTTC.

Here the CDR3 reads CASSITSGGTGELFF. Written as DNA, the CDR3 is TGTGCCAGTAGTATAACTAGCGGGGGCACCGGGGAGCTGTTTTTT. This chain uses TRBV19 with TRBJ2-2, with 11 bases fitting TRBD2. The CDR3 covers 15 residues. Looked up from germline, CDR1 is LNHDA and CDR2 is SQIVND (reference sequence). Losses at the gene ends were 2 bases for V and 4 bases for J; bases not matched to a gene: 0.

The chain combines TRBV5-4 with TRBJ2-1; maybe TRBD2 (6 bases). Trimming removed 2 bases from V and 14 bases from J, with 11 bases in between. This CDR3 region has 11 residues. CDR1 and CDR2 from the germline V gene are SGHNT and YYREEE (reference sequence). DNA for the CDR3: TGTGCCAGCAGCTTAGGAACTAGCAAGTTCTTC. Translating it yields CASSLGTSKFF.

The CDR3 loop is CASSVARTANTEAFF. The CDR3 region has the DNA TGTGCCAGCAGCGTAGCTAGAACGGCGAACACTGAAGCTTTCTTT. The chain is built from TRBV9 and TRBJ1-1; no clear D gene. The V gene's germline CDR1 is SGDLS and CDR2 YYNGEE. The CDR3 sequence is 15 residues long. Trimming shortened V by 0 bases and J by 1 base, and 10 bases separated the two germline ends.

The rearrangement joins TRBV30 to TRBJ1-5; no clear D gene. CDR3 size: 13 residues. Germline V CDR1 and CDR2: GTSNPN, SVGIG (reference sequence). V was clipped by 2 bases and J by 8 bases, with 13 bases between them. The CDR3 sequence: CAWSSMVVEPQHF. The CDR3 DNA reads as TGTGCCTGGAGTTCTATGGTGGTGGAGCCCCAGCATTTT.

This clone is a singleton in its sample. The junction and the germline gene differ at one end; a read error may be behind it. V and J are TRBV6-1 and TRBJ1-5; D unclear. Germline CDR1 reads MNHNS; CDR2 reads SASEGT. The CDR3 has 11 amino acids. The CDR3 region has the DNA TGTGCCAGCAGTGAAGCGCTTTTCTGGGATTTT. As protein: CASSEALFWDF.

The chain uses TRBV7-8 and TRBJ2-7; 8 bases are shared with TRBD1. Per the germline V gene, CDR1 is SGHVS and CDR2 is FQNEAQ. Trimming removed 9 bases from V and 2 bases from J; junction bases left unmatched: 6. The CDR3 is made up of 13 amino acids. DNA of the CDR3: TGTGCCAGTAAACAGGGGGGCCCCTACGAGCAGTACTTC. Its protein product is CASKQGGPYEQYF.

In DNA form, the CDR3 reads TGTGCCAGCAGCTTAGTAGCGGGAGGGCGCGATGAGCAGTTCTTC. Amino acid sequence: CASSLVAGGRDEQFF. The chain has TRBV7-2 and TRBJ2-1; 11 positions match TRBD2. CDR3 length: 15 residues. Trimming at V came to 1 base and at J to 8 bases, leaving 4 bases not matched to a gene. Germline CDR1 is SGHTA and CDR2 is FQGNSA. The whole variable domain, filled in from reference TRBV7-2 and TRBJ2-1, reads GAGVSQSPSNKVTEKGKDVELRCDPISGHTALYWYRQSLGQGLEFLIYFQGNSAPDKSGLPSDRFSAERTGGSVSTLTIQRTQQEDSAVYLCASSLVAGGRDEQFFGPGTRLTVL.

In the case of this clone: Other nucleotide sequences from this sample produce the same CDR3. The chain joins TRBV9 to TRBJ2-5; TRBD1 is a possible D gene (6 bases). Germline CDR1 SGDLS, CDR2 YYNGEE. V shed 0 bases and J shed 2 bases, with 11 bases lying between them. The CDR3 extends over 15 amino acids. The CDR3 loop reads CASSVVGTSQETQYF. CDR3 in DNA: TGTGCCAGCAGCGTAGTTGGGACATCACAAGAGACCCAGTACTTC.

The count of this clone is one. The CDR3 protein is CASSFSRSTDTQYF. The CDR3 nucleotides are TGTGCCAGCAGCTTTAGTCGTAGCACAGATACGCAGTATTTT. The chain employs TRBV7-2 and TRBJ2-3; no firm D call. Germline V CDR1 and CDR2: SGHTA, FQGNSA. The CDR3 sequence is 14 residues long. Trimming took 3 bases from V and 0 from J, leaving 7 bases between them.

The rearrangement links TRBV18 to TRBJ2-7, with 13 bases matching TRBD2. Losses at the gene ends were 4 bases for V and 5 bases for J; bases not matched to a gene: 2. Germline V gene sequence: CDR1 KGHSH, CDR2 LQKENI. There are 14 residues in the CDR3. The CDR3 loop is CASSLTSGRHEQYF. In DNA form, the CDR3 reads TGTGCCAGCTCACTGACTAGCGGGAGGCACGAGCAGTACTTC.

This clone has just a few counts. One end of the junction fails to match germline, which may point to a read error. The chain recombines TRBV5-6 with TRBJ1-1; perhaps TRBD1 as D (6 bases). The CDR3 covers 11 residues. CDR1 is SGHDT and CDR2 is YYEEEE in the germline V gene. This chain's CDR3 is CASSLNREVFF. In DNA, the CDR3 is TGTGCCAGCAGCTTGAACAGGGAAGTTTTCTTT.

The V and J genes are TRBV9 and TRBJ1-1; tentatively, D is TRBD1 (5 bases). Germline-derived CDR1 and CDR2 are SGDLS and YYNGEE. V was shortened by 0 bases and J by 0 bases, with 18 bases between the two germline ends. The CDR3 has 18 residues. CDR3 protein: CASSVAPGGDSLNTEAFF. CDR3 DNA: TGTGCCAGCAGCGTAGCCCCGGGAGGGGACTCCCTGAACACTGAAGCTTTCTTT.

CDR3 residues: CASSPISSGSNEQFF. CDR3 sequence (DNA): TGTGCCAGCAGCCCTATCTCTAGCGGGAGTAATGAGCAGTTCTTC. This chain joins TRBV7-3 and TRBJ2-1; 10 nucleotides match TRBD2. Trimming took 5 bases from V and 7 from J; bases not matched to a gene: 8. Germline assignment: CDR1 SGHTA and CDR2 FQGTGA. The CDR3 loop spans 15 amino acids.

The rearrangement links TRBV19 to TRBJ1-2; 8 bases map to TRBD1. The V and J ends lost 6 bases and 7 bases, in that order; junction bases with no gene match: 7. Per germline, CDR1 LNHDA and CDR2 SQIVND (reference sequence). The length of the CDR3 is 13 residues. This chain's CDR3 is CASRTQGAGGYTF. CDR3 DNA sequence: TGTGCCAGTAGGACGCAGGGGGCGGGTGGCTACACCTTC.

This chain joins TRBV6-5 and TRBJ2-2, with 8 bases aligning to TRBD2. After removal of 7 bases from V and 4 bases from J, the junction contained 5 bases not matched to a gene. Germline CDR1 and CDR2: MNHEY and SVGAGI. The CDR3 loop spans 14 amino acids. Here the CDR3 reads CASNPSGGTGELFF. CDR3 DNA sequence: TGTGCCAGCAATCCAAGCGGGGGCACCGGGGAGCTGTTTTTT.

The chain uses TRBV7-9 and TRBJ2-2; 9 nucleotides match TRBD1. V lost 5 bases, J lost 7 bases, and 8 bases stayed unmatched. This CDR3 has 15 amino acids. The germline gives CDR1 SEHNR, CDR2 FQNEAQ (reference sequence). The CDR3 reads CASSLGQGWNGELFF. The CDR3 DNA is TGTGCCAGCAGCCTCGGACAGGGGTGGAACGGGGAGCTGTTTTTT.

The rearrangement joins TRBV28 to TRBJ2-3, with 11 bases aligning to TRBD2. CDR1 and CDR2 (germline): MDHEN, SYDVKM. This CDR3 is built from 14 residues. With V trimmed by 6 bases and J by 7 bases, 6 bases remained unmatched. As DNA, the CDR3 is TGTGCCAGCAGCCGGGGACTAGCGGAAAATACGCAGTATTTT. Protein sequence: CASSRGLAENTQYF.

The genes are TRBV10-1 and TRBJ2-5; 9 positions agree with TRBD2. The DNA end lines up better with TRBJ2-7; the J call may be wrong. The CDR3 totals 21 residues. CDR1 is WNHNN, CDR2 SYGVQD, per germline (reference sequence). The CDR3 DNA follows: TGCGCCAGCAGTGAACGCGACAGAGGACTAGCGCCTCAAAGAGGGATCTACGAGCAGTACTTC. Protein sequence: CASSERDRGLAPQRGIYEQYF.

The V and J genes are TRBV5-1 and TRBJ2-5; the match to TRBD1 covers 8 bases. The CDR3 sequence is 17 residues long. Germline V gene lookup returns CDR1 SGHRS and CDR2 YFSETQ. Trimming at V came to 6 bases and at J to 0 bases, leaving 13 bases not matched to a gene. The CDR3 nucleotides read TGCGCCAGCACCTTCGGGACAGGCCGATTTCACCAAGAGACCCAGTACTTC. This encodes CASTFGTGRFHQETQYF.

CDR3 nucleotides: TGTGCCAGCACAAAAGAGGGACGGTCTCGTGAGCAGTTCTTC. Translating it yields CASTKEGRSREQFF. The chain couples TRBV6-5 to TRBJ2-1; D assignment may be TRBD1 or TRBD2 (5 bases each). Trimming cost V 7 bases and J 9 bases, with 19 bases left between them. Germline V gene lookup returns CDR1 MNHEY and CDR2 SVGAGI. This CDR3 contains 14 residues.

Here the CDR3 DNA reads TGTGCCAGCAGTTACTCGATCTCTGGGGCCAACGTCCTGACTTTC. It codes for CASSYSISGANVLTF. The chain has TRBV6-6 and TRBJ2-6; no firm D call. Trimming pared 0 bases from V and 0 bases from J, leaving 3 bases between. Germline CDR1 reads MNHNY; CDR2 reads SVGAGI (reference sequence). The CDR3 sequence is 15 residues long.